Below are 2 T cell receptor beta chains sequenced from a single sample in a study of T cell responses to AZD1222 COVID-19 vaccine. Profiled with immunoSEQ multiplex PCR; TCRdb holds only in-frame clones, not every one. The sample records fewer than 150,000 clones, nearly 90% being singletons. The starting material was peripheral blood, obtained 28 days after the second AZD1222 dose. The receptors were gathered from an adult who received the AZD1222 COVID-19 vaccine.

V gene TRBV6-1 combines with J gene TRBJ1-1; 7 nucleotides match TRBD1. V lost 5 bases to trimming and J lost 0 bases; unmatched junction nucleotides: 3. Germline values: CDR1 MNHNS, CDR2 SASEGT. The CDR3 consists of 14 residues. Here the CDR3 DNA reads TGTGCCAGCAGTCTGACAGGGATGAACACTGAAGCTTTCTTT. Protein: CASSLTGMNTEAFF.

This clone showed up just once. This chain links TRBV5-1 with TRBJ2-1, with 9 positions matching TRBD2. The CDR3 is made up of 15 amino acids. CDR1 is SGHRS, CDR2 YFSETQ, per germline. Losses at the gene ends were 2 bases for V and 6 bases for J; bases not matched to a gene: 6. The CDR3 region has the DNA TGCGCCAGCAGCTTAGTAGCGGGAGAATCCAATGAGCAGTTCTTC. Protein product: CASSLVAGESNEQFF. Drawing the rest from reference TRBV5-1 and TRBJ2-1, the complete variable domain is KAGVTQTPRYLIKTRGQQVTLSCSPISGHRSVSWYQQTPGQGLQFLFEYFSETQRNKGNFPGRFSGRQFSNSRSEMNVSTLELGDSALYLCASSLVAGESNEQFFGPGTRLTVL.